The present T cell receptor (beta chain) was sequenced within a study of T-cell reconstitution after alpha-beta-depleted transplantation in children (dated by TCRdb to the mid-2010s). About the study as a whole: T-cell immune reconstitution after TCRalphabeta/CD19-depleted allogeneic hematopoietic cell transplantation in children was quantitatively tracked in the study by means of TCR repertoire profiling.

From a lookup of the germline V gene, CDR1 and CDR2 are SGHRS and YFSETQ. V lost 4 bases and J lost 4 bases, and the count of bases not matched to a germline gene is 9. The CDR3 measures 15 amino acids from cysteine to phenylalanine. Just the 45-base CDR3 DNA is kept, in frame starting at base 1. Receptor libraries were prepared by PCR. This sample was sequenced with an Illumina HiSeq 2500. To normalize quantification of the TCRbeta repertoire, the TCR libraries were built with molecular barcoding that relied on unique molecular identifiers. Starting from the raw public reads, TCRdb applied fastp trimming at Q25, assembled clones with MiXCR and retained in-frame beta chains. Duplicate CDR3 protein sequences are folded into a single record with the most common DNA and genes. For this sample there are 380,000 or so distinct CDR3 sequences; roughly 14% appear just once. Jointly, the top ten make up 3.5% to 4.5% of the sample.

With regard to this clonotype: Its antigen has not been determined. Qualities for individual bases were not recorded, and no much larger clone is one base off.

Recombination connected TRBV5-1 to TRBJ1-2; the junction holds 8 bases that match TRBD1. The TCR comes from a human donor who donated a stem cell graft to a child with Fanconi anemia. The sample was PBMCs, taken from the stem cell graft. Here the CDR3 is given as CASSLGTGESYGYTF. The nucleotide sequence reads as follows: TGCGCCAGCAGCCTCGGGACAGGAGAAAGCTATGGCTACACCTTC.